This TCR beta chain was captured by sequencing in a study of cytomegalovirus exposure and HLA in healthy donors. Study-level findings and limits: DRB1 showed the most TCR associations and HLA-C the fewest in a later analysis, as rates varied by HLA locus. Sequencing depth roughly uniform across donors was assumed in presence/absence analyses. Later on, an analysis found that several of the most significant clusters appeared to be linked to common viral pathogens, which included parvovirus B19.

Comments on this clone: Its antigen is not identified.

Vbeta (60) and Jbeta (13) primers were used in the PCR. The protocol was immunoSEQ multiplex PCR, while the TCRdb copy is restricted to in-frame clones and leaves out a portion. This table has roughly 130,000 clones, over 80% appearing once. The CDR3 sequence is 15 residues long. The germline gives CDR1 KGHSH, CDR2 LQKENI. Unmatched junction bases numbered 4, after V lost 4 bases and J lost 1 base. The source is a boy between 10 and 17 years old in good health and CMV-seronegative. Specimen: PBMCs. The chain recombines TRBV18 with TRBJ1-1; TRBD1 matches 9 bases. The CDR3 spells CASSLLGQGNTEAFF. The CDR3 nucleotides are TGTGCCAGCTCACTGCTGGGACAGGGGAACACTGAAGCTTTCTTT. The full variable domain, with the rest looked up from reference TRBV18 and TRBJ1-1, is NAGVMQNPRHLVRRRGQEARLRCSPMKGHSHVYWYRQLPEEGLKFMVYLQKENIIDESGMPKERFSAEFPKEGPSILRIQQVVRGDSAAYFCASSLLGQGNTEAFFGQGTRLTVV.